This T cell receptor (beta chain) was captured in a study of cytomegalovirus exposure and HLA in healthy donors. Study results and caveats: In vitro checks showed that a few CMV-associated chains really do target CMV antigens. Accurate prediction of HLA-A and HLA-B alleles (for most subjects) was reportedly achieved from TCR beta sequences.

Use of 60 Vbeta and 13 Jbeta primers characterized the PCR. Sequencing used immunoSEQ multiplex PCR; TCRdb keeps in-frame clones, though not all of them. The data hold around 160,000 clones, with less than 90% observed a single time. Donors consisted of healthy bone marrow donors. With respect to this clone: Its target is not known.

With 3 bases removed from V and 5 bases from J, the gap between germline ends came to 10 bases. In germline, CDR1 is LNHDA, CDR2 SQIVND (reference sequence). The CDR3 covers 14 residues. Sequenced: PBMCs. The chain combines TRBV19 with TRBJ2-2; D possibly corresponds to TRBD1 (6 bases). The sequence was collected from a man aged 45 to 65 in good health and CMV-seropositive. The CDR3 bases are TGTGCCAGTAGTATTGGGCAGGGGACCGGGGAGCTGTTTTTT. Translation: CASSIGQGTGELFF.